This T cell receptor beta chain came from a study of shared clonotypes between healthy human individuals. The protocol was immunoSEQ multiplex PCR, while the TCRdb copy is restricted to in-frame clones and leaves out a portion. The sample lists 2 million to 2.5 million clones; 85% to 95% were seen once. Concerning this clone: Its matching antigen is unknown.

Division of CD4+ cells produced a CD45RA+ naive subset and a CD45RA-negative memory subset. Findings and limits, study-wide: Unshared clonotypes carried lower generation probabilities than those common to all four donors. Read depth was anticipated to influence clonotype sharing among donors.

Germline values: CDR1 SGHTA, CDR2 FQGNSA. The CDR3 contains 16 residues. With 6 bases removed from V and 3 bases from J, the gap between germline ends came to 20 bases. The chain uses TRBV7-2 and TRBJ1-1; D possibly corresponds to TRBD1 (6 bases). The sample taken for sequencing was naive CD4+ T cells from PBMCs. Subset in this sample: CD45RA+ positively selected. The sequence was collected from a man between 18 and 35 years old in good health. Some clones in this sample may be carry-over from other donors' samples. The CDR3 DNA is TGTGCCAGCAGAACCACGGGGGCCGCCTTTGACACTGAAGCTTTCTTT. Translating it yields CASRTTGAAFDTEAFF.